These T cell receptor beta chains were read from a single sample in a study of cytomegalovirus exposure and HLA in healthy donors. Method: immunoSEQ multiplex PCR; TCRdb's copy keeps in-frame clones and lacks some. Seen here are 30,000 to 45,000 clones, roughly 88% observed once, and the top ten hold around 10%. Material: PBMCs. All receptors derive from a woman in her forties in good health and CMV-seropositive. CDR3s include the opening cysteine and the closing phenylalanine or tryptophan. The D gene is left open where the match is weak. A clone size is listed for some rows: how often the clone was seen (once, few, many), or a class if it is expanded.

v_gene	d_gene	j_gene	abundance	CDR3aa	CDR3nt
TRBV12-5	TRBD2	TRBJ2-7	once	CASGHGLAVNEQYF	TGTGCTAGTGGTCATGGACTAGCCGTCAACGAGCAGTACTTC
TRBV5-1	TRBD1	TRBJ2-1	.	CASSQGTGNNEQFF	TGCGCCAGCAGCCAAGGGACAGGGAACAATGAGCAGTTCTTC
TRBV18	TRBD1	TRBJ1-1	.	CASSSQGGEAFF	TGTGCCAGCTCGTCGCAGGGGGGTGAAGCTTTCTTT
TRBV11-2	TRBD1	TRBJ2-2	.	CASSRTGGDTGELFF	TGTGCCAGCAGCCGGACAGGGGGTGACACCGGGGAGCTGTTTTTT
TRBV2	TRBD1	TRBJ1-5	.	CASSEEGQGYQPQHF	TGTGCCAGCAGTGAAGAGGGACAGGGTTATCAGCCCCAGCATTTT
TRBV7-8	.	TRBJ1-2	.	CASSLQGLGYTF	TGTGCCAGCAGCTTACAGGGTTTGGGCTACACCTTC
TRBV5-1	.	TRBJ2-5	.	CASSPPTGSQETQYF	TGCGCCAGCAGCCCACCGACAGGATCGCAAGAGACCCAGTACTTC
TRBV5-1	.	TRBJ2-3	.	CATAVDPNTDTQYF	TGCGCCACTGCGGTGGATCCTAACACAGATACGCAGTATTTT
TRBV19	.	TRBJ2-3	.	CASSPPPGTDTQYF	TGTGCCAGTAGTCCCCCCCCCGGGACAGATACGCAGTATTTT
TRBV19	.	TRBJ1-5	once	CASSVRASRPQHF	TGTGCCAGTAGTGTGAGGGCCAGTCGGCCCCAGCATTTT
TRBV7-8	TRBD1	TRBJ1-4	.	CASSLGRTGGLFF	TGTGCCAGCAGCTTAGGCCGTACAGGGGGACTGTTTTTT
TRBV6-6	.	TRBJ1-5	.	CASSYPAAPNQPQHF	TGTGCCAGCAGTTACCCCGCCGCGCCCAATCAGCCCCAGCATTTT
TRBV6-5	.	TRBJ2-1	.	CASSYAEDEQFF	TGTGCCAGCAGTTACGCGGAGGATGAGCAGTTCTTC
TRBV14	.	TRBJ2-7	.	CASSQSRRIEQYF	TGTGCCAGCAGCCAATCGCGGCGGATCGAGCAGTACTTC
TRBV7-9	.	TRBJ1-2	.	CASSSRGYTF	TGTGCCAGCAGCTCCCGTGGCTACACCTTC
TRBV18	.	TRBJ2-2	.	CASSPSQGELFF	TGTGCCAGCTCACCTTCCCAGGGGGAGCTGTTTTTT
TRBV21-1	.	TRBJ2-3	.	CASSPGQGRTDTQYF	TGTGCCAGCAGCCCGGGACAGGGGAGGACAGATACGCAGTATTTT
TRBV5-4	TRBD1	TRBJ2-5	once	CATSRAGGARGKETQYF	TGTGCCACCTCTAGGGCAGGGGGCGCGAGGGGGAAAGAGACCCAGTACTTC
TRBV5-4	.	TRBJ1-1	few	CASSPGVEGEAFF	TGTGCCAGCAGCCCAGGGGTTGAAGGTGAAGCTTTCTTT
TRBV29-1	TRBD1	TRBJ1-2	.	CSVSLGQGADGYTF	TGCAGCGTTTCTTTGGGACAGGGGGCTGATGGCTACACCTTC
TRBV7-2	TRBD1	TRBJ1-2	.	CASSLAAGGYGYTF	TGTGCCAGCAGCTTAGCGGCAGGGGGCTATGGCTACACCTTC
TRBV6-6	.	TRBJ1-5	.	CASRQAGPNQPQHF	TGTGCCAGCAGACAAGCAGGTCCCAATCAGCCCCAGCATTTT
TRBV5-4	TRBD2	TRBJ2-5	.	CASSPGLAGIQETQYF	TGTGCCAGCAGCCCGGGACTAGCGGGGATACAAGAGACCCAGTACTTC
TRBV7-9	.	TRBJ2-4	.	CASSRGGGGIQYF	TGTGCCAGCAGCCGAGGTGGAGGAGGCATTCAGTACTTC
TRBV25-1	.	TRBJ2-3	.	CASRYRVGSTDTQYF	TGTGCCAGCAGGTACCGGGTAGGAAGCACAGATACGCAGTATTTT
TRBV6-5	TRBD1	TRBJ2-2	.	CASSPGGTGELFF	TGTGCCAGCAGTCCAGGGGGCACCGGGGAGCTGTTTTTT
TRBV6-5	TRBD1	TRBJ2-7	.	CASSSDRIYEQYF	TGTGCCAGCAGTTCGGACAGGATCTACGAGCAGTACTTC
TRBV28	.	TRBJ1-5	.	CASNRVRNQPQHF	TGTGCCAGCAACAGGGTGCGCAATCAGCCCCAGCATTTT
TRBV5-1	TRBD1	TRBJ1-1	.	CASSDRDSEAFF	TGCGCCAGCAGCGACCGGGACAGTGAAGCTTTCTTT
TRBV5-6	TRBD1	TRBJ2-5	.	CASSSSSRDRVWETQYF	TGTGCCAGCAGCTCTTCGTCCCGGGACAGGGTTTGGGAGACCCAGTACTTC
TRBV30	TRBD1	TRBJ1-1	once	CAWVGQSNTEAFF	TGTGCCTGGGTGGGACAGTCGAACACTGAAGCTTTCTTT
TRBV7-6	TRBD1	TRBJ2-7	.	CASSFGTGDFEQYF	TGTGCCAGCAGCTTTGGGACAGGGGACTTCGAGCAGTACTTC
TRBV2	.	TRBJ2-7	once	CASSVQRTYEQYF	TGTGCCAGCAGTGTACAGAGAACCTACGAGCAGTACTTC
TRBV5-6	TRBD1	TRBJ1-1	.	CASSPHRGDTEAFF	TGTGCCAGCAGCCCCCACAGGGGGGACACTGAAGCTTTCTTT
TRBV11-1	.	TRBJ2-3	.	CASSLVPGRDTQYF	TGTGCCAGCAGCTTAGTCCCGGGGAGGGATACGCAGTATTTT
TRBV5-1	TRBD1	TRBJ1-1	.	CASSPSGQVNTEAFF	TGCGCCAGCAGCCCCTCGGGACAGGTGAACACTGAAGCTTTCTTT
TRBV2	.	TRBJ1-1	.	CASREITEAFF	TGTGCCAGCAGGGAGATCACTGAAGCTTTCTTT
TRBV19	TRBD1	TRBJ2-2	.	CASSGTANTGELFF	TGTGCCAGTAGTGGGACAGCGAACACCGGGGAGCTGTTTTTT
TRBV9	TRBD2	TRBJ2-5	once	CASSEKRGQTQYF	TGTGCCAGCAGCGAGAAGCGGGGCCAGACCCAGTACTTC
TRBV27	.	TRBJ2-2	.	CASSLNGGELFF	TGTGCCAGCAGTCTTAACGGCGGGGAGCTGTTTTTT
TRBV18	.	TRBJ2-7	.	CASSPPLARGNYEQYF	TGTGCCAGCTCACCACCTCTCGCTAGAGGGAACTACGAGCAGTACTTC
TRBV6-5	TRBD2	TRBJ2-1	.	CASRESGGPYNEQFF	TGTGCCAGCAGGGAAAGCGGGGGGCCATACAATGAGCAGTTCTTC
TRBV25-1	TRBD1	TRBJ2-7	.	CASSGGNRGSYEQYF	TGTGCCAGCAGTGGAGGAAACAGGGGTTCCTACGAGCAGTACTTC
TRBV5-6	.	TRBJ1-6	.	CASSPKRGFYNSPLHF	TGTGCCAGCAGTCCAAAGCGGGGGTTCTATAATTCACCCCTCCACTTT
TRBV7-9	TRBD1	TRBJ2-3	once	CVSSRTGASTDTQYF	TGTGTCAGCAGCAGGACAGGGGCTAGCACAGATACGCAGTATTTT
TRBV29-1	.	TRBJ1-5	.	CSVGGGGNQPQHF	TGCAGCGTCGGGGGTGGTGGCAATCAGCCCCAGCATTTT
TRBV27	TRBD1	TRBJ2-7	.	CASSSSTGAITYEQYF	TGTGCCAGCAGTTCGTCGACAGGGGCAATTACCTACGAGCAGTACTTC
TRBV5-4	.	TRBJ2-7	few	CASSLGGEPYEQYF	TGTGCCAGCAGCTTGGGCGGAGAACCCTACGAGCAGTACTTC
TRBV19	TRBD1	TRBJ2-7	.	CASSILSGGSSYEQYF	TGTGCCAGTAGTATCCTCTCAGGGGGCTCCTCCTACGAGCAGTACTTC
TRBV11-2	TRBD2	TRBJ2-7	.	CASSAGLAEDYEQYF	TGTGCCAGCAGCGCGGGACTAGCGGAGGACTACGAGCAGTACTTC
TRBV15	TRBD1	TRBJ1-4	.	CATSRDVGQGEKLFF	TGTGCCACCAGCAGAGATGTAGGACAGGGTGAAAAACTGTTTTTT
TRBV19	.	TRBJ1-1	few	CASSMGGSPNTEAFF	TGTGCCAGTAGTATGGGGGGATCCCCGAACACTGAAGCTTTCTTT
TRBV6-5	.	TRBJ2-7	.	CASSYVRTALYEQYF	TGTGCCAGCAGTTACGTGCGGACAGCCCTTTACGAGCAGTACTTC
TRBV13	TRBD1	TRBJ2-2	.	CASSAQGAGELFF	TGTGCCAGCAGCGCTCAGGGGGCCGGGGAGCTGTTTTTT